Following are 23 T cell receptor beta chains from one sample sequenced in a study of T cells in localized non-small cell lung cancer. Profiled with immunoSEQ multiplex PCR; TCRdb holds only in-frame clones, not every one. The table lists about 82,000 clones, around 82% of them singletons. Sequenced material: PBMCs, taken before any cancer treatment. These receptors were collected from a man aged 35 to 70 with stage II squamous cell lung carcinoma.

J is TRBJ2-7 and V is TRBV2, with 8 bases aligning to TRBD2. The CDR3 runs 12 residues. Germline-derived CDR1 and CDR2 are SNHLY and FYNNEI. The J segment lost 4 bases and the V segment lost 6 bases, leaving 2 bases of the junction unmatched. CDR3: CASSQREYEQYF. The CDR3 coding sequence is TGTGCCAGCAGCCAGCGGGAGTACGAGCAGTACTTC. The full variable domain, rest sourced from reference TRBV2 and TRBJ2-7, is EPEVTQTPSHQVTQMGQEVILRCVPISNHLYFYWYRQILGQKVEFLVSFYNNEISEKSEIFDDQFSVERPDGSNFTLKIRSTKLEDSAMYFCASSQREYEQYFGPGTRLTVT.

This clone occurred once. This chain connects TRBV27 to TRBJ1-5; D might be TRBD1 (5 bases). V lost 6 bases and J 3 bases, leaving 12 bases between the germline ends. Germline CDR1 and CDR2: MNHEY and SMNVEV (reference sequence). This CDR3 spans 14 amino acids. CDR3 DNA: TGTGCCAGCAGCTTGGGGGGGGACAATCAGCCCCAGCATTTT. Its translation: CASSLGGDNQPQHF.

This chain joins TRBV9 and TRBJ1-1; 7 bases line up with TRBD1. The CDR3 sequence is 17 residues long. Germline lookup yields CDR1 SGDLS and CDR2 YYNGEE. J was trimmed by 0 bases and V by 3 bases; bases with no gene match: 11. The CDR3 spells CASSAPGTVSMNTEAFF. The CDR3 coding sequence is TGTGCCAGCAGCGCCCCCGGGACAGTATCGATGAACACTGAAGCTTTCTTT.

The chain has TRBV11-2 and TRBJ2-7, with D perhaps being TRBD1 or TRBD2 (5 bases each). The V gene's germline CDR1 is SGHAT and CDR2 FQNNGV. The germline V and J ends were trimmed by 4 bases and 1 base, with 11 bases remaining between them. The CDR3 is 14 residues long. CDR3 residues: CASSYGTQSYEQYF. As DNA, the CDR3 is TGTGCCAGCAGCTACGGGACCCAATCCTACGAGCAGTACTTC.

The chain combines TRBV9 with TRBJ1-1; D remains unclear. Germline lookup yields CDR1 SGDLS and CDR2 YYNGEE. V was cut by 4 bases and J by 1 base, with 11 bases left in between. The CDR3 spans 14 residues. The CDR3 DNA follows: TGTGCCAGCAGCTCTGGCCTCGGGAACACTGAAGCTTTCTTT. This encodes CASSSGLGNTEAFF.

The chain employs TRBV19 and TRBJ2-6; tentative D call: TRBD1 (6 bases). The CDR3 is made up of 17 amino acids. The germline V and J ends were trimmed by 5 bases and 4 bases, with 18 bases remaining between them. The V gene's germline CDR1 is LNHDA and CDR2 SQIVND (reference sequence). DNA of the CDR3: TGTGCCAGTAGTGTCGACAGGCTAAGGGCCGGGGCCAACGTCCTGACTTTC. The encoded protein is CASSVDRLRAGANVLTF. The complete variable domain, with remaining parts taken from reference TRBV19 and TRBJ2-6, reads DGGITQSPKYLFRKEGQNVTLSCEQNLNHDAMYWYRQDPGQGLRLIYYSQIVNDFQKGDIAEGYSVSREKKESFPLTVTSAQKNPTAFYLCASSVDRLRAGANVLTFGAGSRLTVL.

Notes on this clone: The same CDR3 can be traced to other DNA sequences in this sample. The gene calls are TRBV5-1 and TRBJ1-6; D not resolved. The CDR3 totals 13 residues. Trimming removed 0 bases at V and 10 bases at J, with 8 bases between. Looked up from germline, CDR1 is SGHRS and CDR2 is YFSETQ. For the CDR3, the DNA is TGCGCCAGCAGCTTGGAAGTCGACTCACCCCTCCACTTT. It specifies CASSLEVDSPLHF.

The gene calls are TRBV7-9 and TRBJ1-2; no reliable D call. V lost 4 bases to trimming and J lost 7 bases, with 10 bases between them. Germline values: CDR1 SEHNR, CDR2 FQNEAQ (reference sequence). The CDR3 contains 12 residues. CDR3 in amino acids: CASSSRAGGYTF. CDR3 nucleotide sequence: TGTGCCAGCAGCTCACGCGCGGGTGGCTACACCTTC.

The chain recombines TRBV10-2 with TRBJ1-5, with D hard to call. The germline V gene has CDR1 WSHSY and CDR2 SAAADI. V dropped 0 bases and J dropped 6 bases, with 9 bases sitting between them. The CDR3 has 14 amino acids. The CDR3 coding sequence is TGCGCCAGCAGTGAGTCCGGGGTCGGTCAGCCCCAGCATTTT. Its protein product is CASSESGVGQPQHF.

The chain is built from TRBV5-4 and TRBJ1-5; 7 positions match TRBD1. Germline loops: CDR1 SGHNT, CDR2 YYREEE (reference sequence). With 0 bases clipped from V and 3 bases from J, the junction kept 6 bases outside the gene matches. The CDR3 is 16 amino acids. The CDR3 DNA reads as TGTGCCAGCAGCTTGGGACCCGGGACAGACAATCAGCCCCAGCATTTT. Its protein is CASSLGPGTDNQPQHF.

The chain links TRBV4-2 to TRBJ2-1; 12 bases agree with TRBD2. Losses at the gene ends were 3 bases for V and 8 bases for J; bases not matched to a gene: 8. Germline CDR1 LGHNA, CDR2 YNFKEQ. The CDR3 contains 16 residues. The CDR3 DNA reads TGTGCCAGCAGCCAGGAAGGACTAGCGGGGTGGGATGAGCAGTTCTTC. This codes for CASSQEGLAGWDEQFF.

The rearrangement links TRBV7-9 to TRBJ2-1; unclear D gene. Germline V gives CDR1 SEHNR, CDR2 FQNEAQ (reference sequence). The length of the CDR3 is 13 residues. With 1 base removed from V and 1 base from J, the gap between germline ends came to 2 bases. CDR3 DNA sequence: TGTGCCAGCAGCTTAGAATCCTACAATGAGCAGTTCTTC. Translated, it gives CASSLESYNEQFF.

This sequence joins TRBV5-4 and TRBJ2-5; 10 positions match TRBD2. Per the germline V gene, CDR1 is SGHNT and CDR2 is YYREEE (reference sequence). The CDR3 totals 16 residues. The V gene end was trimmed by 4 bases and the J gene end by 1 base; junction bases not matched to a gene: 7. CDR3 in DNA: TGTGCCAGCAGCGAAAAACTAGCGGGGAGCCAAGAGACCCAGTACTTC. Residues: CASSEKLAGSQETQYF.

The rearrangement joins TRBV18 to TRBJ2-2; D tentatively reads TRBD1 or TRBD2 (5 bases each). V was shortened by 2 bases and J by 4 bases, with 14 bases between the two germline ends. The CDR3 is made up of 16 amino acids. The germline V gene encodes CDR1 KGHSH and CDR2 LQKENI. The CDR3 sequence is CASSPRGDASTGELFF. CDR3 in DNA: TGTGCCAGCTCACCAAGGGGAGACGCGAGCACCGGGGAGCTGTTTTTT.

V and J are TRBV15 and TRBJ2-7; D is possibly TRBD2 (6 bases). The CDR3 covers 13 residues. Germline CDR1 and CDR2: LNHNV and YYDKDF (reference sequence). The V end was cut by 3 bases, the J end by 4 bases, with 10 bases between. The CDR3 bases are TGTGCCACCAGCAGCGGGAGAGGGTACGAGCAGTACTTC. Translated, it gives CATSSGRGYEQYF.

Only a few counts were recorded for this clone. The chain is built from TRBV4-2 and TRBJ2-1; D is unresolved. This CDR3 region has 14 residues. V lost 0 bases and J lost 12, with 15 bases in between. Per the germline V gene, CDR1 is LGHNA and CDR2 is YNFKEQ. In DNA form, the CDR3 reads TGTGCCAGCAGCCAAGATGCCCCGAGGTTTGCGCAGTTCTTC. Translation: CASSQDAPRFAQFF.

The V and J genes are TRBV15 and TRBJ2-1; TRBD2 aligns across 9 bases. The J segment lost 5 bases and the V segment lost 2 bases, leaving 4 bases of the junction unmatched. Germline V lookup: CDR1 LNHNV, CDR2 YYDKDF (reference sequence). CDR3 length: 15 amino acids. In DNA, the CDR3 is TGTGCCACCAGCAGATGGGAGCGGGGGGACAATGAGCAGTTCTTC. It translates to CATSRWERGDNEQFF.

The rearrangement joins TRBV19 to TRBJ1-5, with no clear D. The CDR3 totals 12 residues. V was clipped by 7 bases and J by 5 bases, with 9 bases between them. Germline values: CDR1 LNHDA, CDR2 SQIVND (reference sequence). The CDR3 DNA follows: TGTGCCAGTATGGCCGATTATCAGCCCCAGCATTTT. Protein: CASMADYQPQHF.

This clone turned up a few times. V usage is TRBV5-1 and J usage is TRBJ1-1; TRBD1 matches at 7 bases. Germline V lookup: CDR1 SGHRS, CDR2 YFSETQ. V was pared by 4 bases and J by 8 bases, with 14 bases of the junction left unmatched. This CDR3 is built from 15 residues. CDR3 nucleotide sequence: TGCGCCAGCAGCACCACCACGACAGGGTCTGGAGAAGCTTTCTTT. It translates to CASSTTTTGSGEAFF.

The V call is TRBV27, the J call TRBJ2-7; D perhaps matches TRBD1 (5 bases). V was shortened by 3 bases and J by 1 base, with 7 bases between the two germline ends. This CDR3 is built from 13 residues. In germline, CDR1 is MNHEY, CDR2 SMNVEV (reference sequence). CDR3 bases: TGTGCCAGCAGTTTTCACAGGTCCTACGAGCAGTACTTC. Residues: CASSFHRSYEQYF.

This clone came up a few times. V usage is TRBV5-4 and J usage is TRBJ2-6, with D perhaps TRBD2 (5 bases). The germline gives CDR1 SGHNT, CDR2 YYREEE (reference sequence). The CDR3 consists of 17 residues. The V end lost 3 bases, the J end lost 4 bases, and 17 bases lay between the germline ends. The CDR3 nucleotides read TGTGCCAGCAGCTCCGGCGGGTTCAGTTCCGGGGCCAACGTCCTGACTTTC. This codes for CASSSGGFSSGANVLTF.

The CDR3 DNA reads as TGTGCCAGCAGCCAAGAAGGACAGTATCCTGTTTATGGCTACACCTTC. Encoded protein: CASSQEGQYPVYGYTF. The chain recombines TRBV4-2 with TRBJ1-2, with a tentative D call TRBD1 (6 bases). V shed 0 bases and J shed 5 bases, with 16 bases lying between them. There are 16 residues in the CDR3. Germline values: CDR1 LGHNA, CDR2 YNFKEQ.

V is TRBV30 and J is TRBJ1-6, with no clear D. Germline CDR1 is GTSNPN and CDR2 is SVGIG (reference sequence). The CDR3 spans 12 residues. Trimming shortened V by 2 bases and J by 10 bases, and 9 bases separated the two germline ends. The DNA for the CDR3 is TGTGCCTGGAGTTTGGTGAAATCACCCCTCCACTTT. Translation: CAWSLVKSPLHF. The full variable domain, rest sourced from reference TRBV30 and TRBJ1-6, is SQTIHQWPATLVQPVGSPLSLECTVEGTSNPNLYWYRQAAGRGLQLLFYSVGIGQISSEVPQNLSASRPQDRQFILSSKKLLLSDSGFYLCAWSLVKSPLHFGNGTRLTVT.